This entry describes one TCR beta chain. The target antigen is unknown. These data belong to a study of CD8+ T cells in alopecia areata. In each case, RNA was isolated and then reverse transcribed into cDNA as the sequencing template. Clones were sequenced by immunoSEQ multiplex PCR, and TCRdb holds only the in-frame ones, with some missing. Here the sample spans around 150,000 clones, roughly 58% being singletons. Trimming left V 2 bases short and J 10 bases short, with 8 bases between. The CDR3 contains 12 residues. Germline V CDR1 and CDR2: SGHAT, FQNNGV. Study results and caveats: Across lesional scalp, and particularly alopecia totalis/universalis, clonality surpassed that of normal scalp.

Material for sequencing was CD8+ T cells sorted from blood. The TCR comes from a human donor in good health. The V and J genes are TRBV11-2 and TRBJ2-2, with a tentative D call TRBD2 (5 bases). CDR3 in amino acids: CASSLLTTELFF. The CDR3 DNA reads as TGTGCCAGCAGCTTACTGACTACGGAGCTGTTTTTT.